This T cell receptor beta chain originates from a study of T cells after yellow fever vaccination. The ends lost 7 bases at V and 3 bases at J; junction bases unmatched: 10. The CDR3 contains 16 residues. The germline V gene has CDR1 SGHRS and CDR2 YFSETQ. Each CDR3 protein is one row after TCRdb ran MiXCR on the 5' RACE reads. The repertoire holds about 240,000 distinct CDR3 sequences, 6.9% seen once, with over 0.65% in the top ten. The rearrangement uses TRBV5-1 and TRBJ2-1, with 10 bases lining up with TRBD2. The sequence came from a man aged 25-45 years who received the YFV17D yellow fever vaccine. This sample comprised CD4+ T cells sorted from PBMCs, obtained 15 days after the yellow fever booster vaccination. Written as DNA, the CDR3 is TGCGCCAGCGTCGGCTTAGCGGGAGGAAGCTACAATGAGCAGTTCTTC. This codes for CASVGLAGGSYNEQFF. The whole variable domain, remainder taken from reference TRBV5-1 and TRBJ2-1, is KAGVTQTPRYLIKTRGQQVTLSCSPISGHRSVSWYQQTPGQGLQFLFEYFSETQRNKGNFPGRFSGRQFSNSRSEMNVSTLELGDSALYLCASVGLAGGSYNEQFFGPGTRLTVL.